The 10 T cell receptor beta chains below come from one sample, sequenced in a study of T-cell reconstitution after alpha-beta-depleted transplantation in children. Unique molecular identifiers were used in preparing the TCRbeta library. One entry per CDR3 protein, called by TCRdb with MiXCR from the PCR reads. The sample records 280,000 or so distinct CDR3 sequences, roughly 12% being singletons. Sequencing was performed on peripheral blood, taken 180 days after TCRalphabeta/CD19-depleted stem cell transplant. These receptors all come from a male patient aged 2 to 9 who had a stem cell transplant for chronic granulomatous disease, so the T cells may come from the graft donor.

This clonotype was counted many times. The chain combines TRBV12-3 or TRBV12-4 with TRBJ2-2; D unclear. The V and J ends lost 3 bases and 4 bases respectively, with 9 bases between them. The CDR3 runs 14 residues. The CDR3: CASSFVETTGELFF. DNA for the CDR3: TGTGCCAGCAGTTTTGTAGAAACCACCGGGGAGCTGTTTTTT.

The table lists this clonotype with many counts. CDR3 nucleotide sequence: TGTGCCAGCAGCGACTACCGGGCACAGCAGTACTTC. Translating gives CASSDYRAQQYF. The chain uses TRBV6-5 and TRBJ2-7; maybe TRBD2 (5 bases). V lost 6 bases, J lost 8 bases, and 14 bases lay in between. Germline CDR1 reads MNHEY; CDR2 reads SVGAGI. The CDR3 contains 12 residues.

In its sample, this clonotype was seen many times. V gene TRBV7-2 combines with J gene TRBJ2-2; perhaps TRBD2 as D (6 bases). CDR1 is SGHTA and CDR2 is FQGNSA in the germline V gene. The CDR3 has 15 residues. Trimming removed 2 bases from V and 3 bases from J, with 10 bases in between. The CDR3 here is CASSLRRGDTGELFF. CDR3 nucleotides: TGTGCCAGCAGCTTAAGGCGGGGTGACACCGGGGAGCTGTTTTTT.

This clonotype was recorded many times. The chain has TRBV10-3 and TRBJ2-7, with 8 bases lining up with TRBD1. Germline V gene sequence: CDR1 ENHRY, CDR2 SYGVKD. V lost 10 bases and J lost 2; bases outside the gene matches: 1. The CDR3 runs to 11 residues. CDR3 region: CATTGAYEQYF. The CDR3 nucleotides are TGTGCCACGACAGGGGCCTACGAGCAGTACTTC.

This clonotype was picked up many times. The V and J genes are TRBV5-1 and TRBJ2-7; weak D call: TRBD2 (6 bases). The germline V and J ends were trimmed by 3 bases and 2 bases, with 12 bases remaining between them. This CDR3 region has 14 residues. The germline gives CDR1 SGHRS, CDR2 YFSETQ. The CDR3 is CASSYGSGAYEQYF. In DNA form, the CDR3 reads TGCGCCAGCAGCTACGGTAGCGGTGCCTACGAGCAGTACTTC.

This clonotype was seen ten or more times. V gene TRBV9 combines with J gene TRBJ2-6, with 9 bases matching TRBD1. The CDR3 consists of 17 residues. V lost 3 bases and J lost 2; bases outside the gene matches: 6. Germline V gene sequence: CDR1 SGDLS, CDR2 YYNGEE. The CDR3: CASSGRDRVTGANVLTF. CDR3 nucleotide sequence: TGTGCCAGCAGCGGACGGGACAGGGTGACTGGGGCCAACGTCCTGACTTTC.

The rearrangement uses TRBV24-1 and TRBJ2-7; 9 positions match TRBD2. From germline, CDR1 is KGHDR and CDR2 SFDVKD. This CDR3 region has 16 residues. J lost 3 bases, V lost 5 bases, and 10 bases had no gene match. CDR3 nucleotides: TGTGCCACCAGTGCCAACATACTAGCGGGTATCTACGAGCAGTACTTC. Protein: CATSANILAGIYEQYF.

This clonotype occurred many times. For the CDR3, the DNA is TGTGCCACCAGCAGAGGGTCTAGCGGGAGTTTGAGCAATGAGCAGTTCTTC. Translating gives CATSRGSSGSLSNEQFF. V gene TRBV15 combines with J gene TRBJ2-1; 10 bases match TRBD2. J gave up 6 bases and V 1 base, and 9 bases lay outside the gene matches. The CDR3 length is 17 residues. From germline, CDR1 is LNHNV and CDR2 YYDKDF (reference sequence).

The sample holds many counts of this clonotype. This chain uses TRBV12-3 or TRBV12-4 with TRBJ2-5; D is tentatively TRBD1 or TRBD2 (5 bases each). CDR3 length: 17 amino acids. The V gene lost 6 bases and the J gene lost 1 base, with 21 bases spanning the gap. DNA of the CDR3: TGTGCCAGCAGACCTCTCCGGGGCTGGGACCCCCAAGAGACCCAGTACTTC. Its translation: CASRPLRGWDPQETQYF.

This clonotype was picked up many times. The chain is built from TRBV9 and TRBJ2-7; the D is unclear. Trimming took off 8 bases at V and 10 bases at J, with 13 bases between the two ends. The V gene's germline CDR1 is SGDLS and CDR2 YYNGEE. The CDR3 consists of 10 residues. The CDR3 DNA is TGTGCCAGATCCCGCGATGACCAGTACTTC. As protein: CARSRDDQYF. Looking up the rest from reference TRBV9 and TRBJ2-7 gives the full variable domain: DSGVTQTPKHLITATGQRVTLRCSPRSGDLSVYWYQQSLDQGLQFLIQYYNGEERAKGNILERFSAQQFPDLHSELNLSSLELGDSALYFCARSRDDQYFGPGTRLTVT.